This T cell receptor beta chain was recorded in a study of GPR56 and killer-like receptors on CD4 memory cells (dated by TCRdb to between 2017 and 2020). General notes on the study: The study proposed that the stepwise gain of KLRB1, KLRG1, GPR56 and finally KLRF1 marks human CD4+ memory T-cell differentiation and cytokine production potential. The study described its healthy blood donors as age-matched to the liver disease patients, who had a median age of about 64 years. What the work shows at the level of the full study, not this receptor alone: Clones dominating late populations 4 and 5 were also found in early populations 1 and 2, which the authors took as evidence for linear differentiation. Overlap of TCR repertoires was observed especially between the late populations 4 and 5, and partly population 3. Clonal frequency started low in the marker-negative population and rose progressively along the proposed pathway, while TCRbeta diversity decreased accordingly. Rather than full repertoires, only the 100 most expanded clones per population were included in the diversity and similarity analyses.

Frequency shows this clonotype is medium-sized (0.01 to 0.1%); no count was noted. There is no known antigen for this receptor. The germline V gene yields KGHSH for CDR1 and LQKENI for CDR2. Measured from the cysteine to the phenylalanine, the CDR3 is 13 residues long. No DNA appears here. The reads were generated on an Illumina HiSeq 2500. The recombined TCRbeta locus was amplified by a previously published PCR protocol to build sequencing libraries. Per the source publication's procedure: Any read whose average quality score fell below 30 was discarded, and IMSEQ was used to process the reads that remained. Each clonotype was defined by the combination of Vbeta gene, Jbeta gene and CDR3 amino acid sequence. Repertoire overlap between populations was quantified with the Morisita-Horn index computed on the top 100 expanded clones. Renyi diversity profiles, calculated on the top 100 expanded clones, were used to assess clonal diversity. Each entry corresponds to one CDR3 protein sequence from reads that TCRdb reprocessed, and DNA is not given. TCRdb's processing, not the authors', yielded these V and J calls. The table held for this sample gives more than 800 distinct CDR3 sequences. The ten biggest clones cover under 20% of the sample.

Five KLR/GPR56-defined CD4+ populations were enriched by fluorescence-activated cell sorting before TCRbeta sequencing. To test a linear memory differentiation pathway, TCRbeta repertoires were sequenced from five CD4+ T-cell subsets defined by expression of KLRB1, KLRG1, GPR56 and KLRF1. TCR-sequenced cells came from peripheral blood of healthy control individuals, reported as five donors in the TCRbeta analysis figure. Heparinized peripheral blood was collected and all samples were processed within one hour of retrieval. To isolate peripheral blood mononuclear cells, blood was diluted 1:2 in PBS and put through Biocoll density gradient centrifugation at room temperature. Before flow sorting, CD4+ T cells were magnetically enriched from freshly isolated PBMCs using anti-CD4 MicroBeads. A BD FACSAria II was used to sort CD4+ T cells, enriched from the PBMCs of healthy donors, according to marker expression. Surface staining used anti-KLRB1 clone 191B8, anti-KLRF1 clone 4A4.D10 and anti-KLRG1 clone REA261 antibodies from Miltenyi Biotec.

This clonotype originated in a human donor in good health. Sequencing used memory CD4+ T cells from blood. The receptor chain draws on TRBV18 and TRBJ2-7; TCRdb indicates TRBD1, and absent DNA this call remains unverified. This receptor carries the CDR3 CASSPGQGHEQYF.